The clone carrying this T cell receptor beta chain was seen repeatedly, ten times or more. The CDR3 length is 14 residues. V was pared by 6 bases and J by 10 bases, with 19 bases between. CDR1 is SQVTM, CDR2 ANQGSEA, per germline. The TCR beta CDR3 regions underwent amplification from RNA transcripts. After a first-round RT-PCR with HTBI primers, a second-round multiplex PCR was run. MiXCR, applied by TCRdb to the multiplex PCR reads, yields one record per CDR3 protein. The table records around 670,000 distinct CDR3 sequences, 35% to 50% of them present only once. This entry belongs to a study of Graves' ophthalmopathy and Graves' hyperthyroidism.

The sequence came from an adult man with Graves' ophthalmopathy. The sample taken for sequencing was peripheral blood. The genes are TRBV29-1 and TRBJ1-6; D ambiguous. The CDR3 sequence: CSVDQGSPESPLHF. The CDR3 DNA is TGCAGCGTCGATCAAGGGAGCCCGGAATCACCCCTCCACTTT.